This note documents a single T cell receptor (beta chain) sequence. Antigen specificity is unknown. Donors consisted of healthy bone marrow donors. This entry is derived from a study of cytomegalovirus exposure and HLA in healthy donors. This PCR relied on a set of 60 Vbeta primers and 13 Jbeta primers. The data were produced by immunoSEQ multiplex PCR, yet TCRdb's version contains in-frame clones alone and is incomplete. The data hold about 180,000 clones, with 80% observed a single time. Germline values: CDR1 SGHVS, CDR2 FNYEAQ. The CDR3 consists of 14 residues. J was trimmed by 6 bases and V by 1 base; bases with no gene match: 1. Study findings and constraints: The study labeled 164 TCR beta chains cytomegalovirus-associated.

Sequences were obtained from PBMCs. The chain joins TRBV7-6 to TRBJ1-5; 9 positions match TRBD1. The source is a woman in her twenties or thirties in good health and CMV-seronegative. The CDR3: CASSLGTGVQPQHF. The CDR3 bases are TGTGCCAGCAGCTTAGGGACAGGGGTTCAGCCCCAGCATTTT.